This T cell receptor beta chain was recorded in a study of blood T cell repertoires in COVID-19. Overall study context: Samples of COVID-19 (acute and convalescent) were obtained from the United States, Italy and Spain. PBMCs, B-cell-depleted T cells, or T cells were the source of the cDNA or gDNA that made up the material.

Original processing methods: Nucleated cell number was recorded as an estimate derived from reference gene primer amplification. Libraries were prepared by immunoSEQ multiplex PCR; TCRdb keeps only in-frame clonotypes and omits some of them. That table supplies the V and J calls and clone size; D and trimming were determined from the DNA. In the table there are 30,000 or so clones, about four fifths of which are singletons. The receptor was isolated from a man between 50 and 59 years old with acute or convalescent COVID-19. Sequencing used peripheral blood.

The CDR3 DNA follows: TGTGCCAGCAGCGTAGGTCAGGGAAGAGCCTACGAGCAGTACTTC. It yields the protein CASSVGQGRAYEQYF. This sequence joins TRBV9 and TRBJ2-7; a possible D gene is TRBD1 (5 bases). The CDR3 runs 15 residues. Germline V gene lookup returns CDR1 SGDLS and CDR2 YYNGEE. The V gene lost 0 bases and the J gene lost 2 bases, with 12 bases spanning the gap.